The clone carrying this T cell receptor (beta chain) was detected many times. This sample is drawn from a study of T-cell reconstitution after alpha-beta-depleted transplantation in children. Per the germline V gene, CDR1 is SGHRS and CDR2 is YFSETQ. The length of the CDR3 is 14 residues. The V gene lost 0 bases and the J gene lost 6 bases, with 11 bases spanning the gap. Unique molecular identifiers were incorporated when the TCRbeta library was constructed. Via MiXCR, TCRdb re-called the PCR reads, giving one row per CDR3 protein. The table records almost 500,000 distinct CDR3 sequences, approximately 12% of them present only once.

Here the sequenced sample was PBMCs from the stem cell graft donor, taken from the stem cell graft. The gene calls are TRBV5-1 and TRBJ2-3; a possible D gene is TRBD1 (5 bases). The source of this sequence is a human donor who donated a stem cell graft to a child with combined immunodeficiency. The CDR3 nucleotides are TGCGCCAGCAGCTTGGACAGGCCCGAGGATACGCAGTATTTT. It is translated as CASSLDRPEDTQYF.